This T cell receptor (beta chain) comes out of a study of cytomegalovirus exposure and HLA in healthy donors. With respect to this clone: The antigen remains undetermined.

J was trimmed by 0 bases and V by 4 bases; bases with no gene match: 3. The germline V gene has CDR1 LNHDA and CDR2 SQIVND (reference sequence). CDR3 length: 15 residues. The PCR had 60 Vbeta and 13 Jbeta primers. Only in-frame clones appear in the TCRdb table, and some are missing; sequencing was by immunoSEQ multiplex PCR. The table has roughly 130,000 clones, 70% to 75% seen once. Broader study findings: Reportedly, fewer N-insertions than the approximately 600-donor mean appeared in an Asian-associated ancestry cluster in a later analysis.

This chain joins TRBV19 and TRBJ1-3; 7 positions agree with TRBD1. The sequence was obtained from a woman between 40 and 55 years old in good health and CMV-seropositive. The sequenced sample consisted of PBMCs. CDR3 residues: CASSTGTVSGNTIYF. The CDR3 DNA sequence: TGTGCCAGTAGTACCGGGACAGTCTCTGGAAACACCATATATTTT.